One T cell receptor beta chain is described in this entry. The sample comes from a study of blood T cell repertoires in COVID-19. The CDR3 extends over 12 amino acids. Looked up from germline, CDR1 is MNHEY and CDR2 is SMNVEV (reference sequence). Trimming shortened V by 6 bases and J by 0 bases, and 4 bases separated the two germline ends. The method was immunoSEQ multiplex PCR; TCRdb's version includes in-frame clones alone and lacks a portion of them. In the table there are some 240,000 clones, 75% to 85% of which are singletons. The sequence came from a woman in her 70s with COVID-19, enrolled during active disease. The sequencing input was peripheral blood. The rearrangement links TRBV27 to TRBJ2-3; unclear D gene. The CDR3 DNA is TGTGCCAGCAGGAGGAGCACAGATACGCAGTATTTT. Amino acid sequence: CASRRSTDTQYF.